This T cell receptor beta chain was profiled in a study of blood T cells in healthy people across ages (dated by TCRdb to between 2015 and 2016). Describing the broader study: In model experiments, roughly one uniquely barcoded TCR beta cDNA molecule per two T cells was captured by template switching. Four age groups were formed from the donors: young (average approximately 15 years), middle-aged (just under 40), aged (62) and long-lived (less than 85). To avoid experimental bias, donors of different ages were distributed randomly across sequencing lanes. Using deep sequencing normalized with unique cDNA molecular identifiers, the study measured how TCR beta repertoire diversity changes with age. Using the same blood draw, the study looked at two additional independent replicas of 1 million unique cDNA reads for two donors, one aged 18 to 29 and the other aged 80 or older.

Looking up the germline V gene yields CDR1 MDHEN and CDR2 SYDVKM. The CDR3 holds 13 amino acids from the cysteine to the phenylalanine. The entry retains the CDR3 DNA only, 39 bases that are in frame from base 1. V is shortened by 7 bases, J by 6 bases, and the region joining them spans 14 bases. The method was 5' RACE. The instrument given in TCRdb is Illumina HiSeq 2500. The second PCR ran for about 6 to 12 cycles and used a J-beta primer mix along with a sample-barcoded 5' primer. A template-switch 5' adaptor carrying 12 random nucleotides introduced a unique molecular identifier onto each TCR beta cDNA molecule. At least 2.5 million CDR3-containing paired-end reads were obtained from each sample. First-strand cDNA synthesis was performed from all RNA using the Mint cDNA synthesis kit, with priming by a TRBC-specific oligonucleotide. Following uracil-DNA glycosylase treatment, a first 18-cycle PCR with universal primers M1SS and BC2_uni_R was performed on all cDNA. Turning to the authors' computational methods: Each sample was normalized by randomly selecting 1 million high-quality reads, each carrying a distinct molecular identifier. Reads sharing molecular identifiers were discarded rather than binned into consensus sequences. MiTCR, set to a Q25 quality threshold and the strictest error-elimination algorithm, was used for CDR3 identification, clonotype clustering and error correction. A nonparametric unseen species model using Euler transformation provided a lower-bound estimate of total TCR beta diversity. In TCRdb, the public reads were trimmed at Q25 with fastp and aligned with MiXCR, with productive beta chains retained. Each entry merges the rows of one CDR3 protein and shows their most common DNA and genes. The V and J calls were not made by the authors but by TCRdb's processing. The sample table lists about 2 million distinct CDR3 sequences, roughly 49% of them with a count of one. The ten largest make up around 2.1% of the sample.

What the research found in general, with its limitations: As age increased, observed TCR beta diversity per million T cells dropped in a roughly linear way, and a significant reduction was already evident by age 40. Estimates of total diversity based on one million sequenced T cells were regarded as lower bounds and as underestimates. Because the CMV infection status of the donors was unknown, age-related changes in expanded clonotypes may potentially have been confounded. Because profiling used bulk unsorted PBMCs, naive and antigen-experienced compartments could not be compared conclusively. Compared with the aged group, more naive CD4+ T cells, fewer expanded clones and increased TCR diversity were shown by the long-lived group, suggesting age selection. There was a strong correlation between observed TCR beta diversity and the percentage of naive T cells measured by flow cytometry.

As concerns this clonotype: Its cognate antigen has yet to be identified. No per-base quality is available; no much larger clone lies one base away.

Systemically healthy Caucasian individuals from Russia, over 30 in total and aged roughly 6 to 100 years, were included as donors. About 9.1 milliliters of peripheral blood were collected from each donor into EDTA-treated Vacutainer tubes. Ficoll-Paque density-gradient centrifugation was used to isolate PBMCs, with at least 7 million per sample. Trizol reagent was used to extract total RNA from PBMCs, with at least 5 micrograms per sample. The percentages of naive CD45RAhigh/CD27high T cells were determined by flow cytometry on a PBMC aliquot from every donor. The sequence came from a woman between 40 and 50 years old in good health. The receptor chain draws on TRBV28 and TRBJ2-3; the D gene remains uncertain. Sequencing used blood. The CDR3 protein is CASTFSLGDTQYF. The DNA sequence follows: TGTGCCAGCACCTTCAGTCTCGGCGATACGCAGTATTTT.